This TCR beta chain was sequenced for a study of blood T cells in healthy people across ages. For the study at large: About one barcoded beta molecule was captured per two T cells (by template switching).

The sample holds many counts of this clonotype. Its antigen is unknown. Through a sample-barcoded 5' primer and a J-beta primer mix, a second PCR was run for roughly 6 to 11 cycles. Via MiXCR, TCRdb re-called the 5' RACE reads, giving one row per CDR3 protein. The sample carries 650,000 to 1,000,000 distinct CDR3 sequences, 36% recorded once. V was pared by 1 base and J by 8 bases, with 11 bases between. Germline V gives CDR1 SGHAT, CDR2 FQDESV (reference sequence). The CDR3 spans 13 residues. Broader study findings: More naive CD4+ cells and higher diversity were found in long-lived than in aged donors.

Sequencing was performed on blood. This receptor was obtained from a man younger than 35 in good health. The chain links TRBV11-1 to TRBJ1-2; TRBD1 is a possible D gene (6 bases). CDR3 bases: TGTGCCAGCAGCTTAGACAGGGACGGCGGCTACACCTTC. Translation gives CASSLDRDGGYTF. Full variable domain (remainder filled in from reference TRBV11-1 and TRBJ1-2): EAEVAQSPRYKITEKSQAVAFWCDPISGHATLYWYRQILGQGPELLVQFQDESVVDDSQLPKDRFSAERLKGVDSTLKIQPAELGDSAMYLCASSLDRDGGYTFGSGTRLTVV.